The subject of this entry is one TCR beta chain. Its antigen remains undetermined. It has no much larger one-base neighbor in the sample; base qualities were not kept. The data are from a study of T cell responses to AZD1222 COVID-19 vaccine (dated by TCRdb to about 2021). Turning to the overall study: AZD1222 recipients given second doses at about 4 weeks or at about 12 weeks were pooled, since spike-specific TCR depth and breadth were not found to differ between the two schedules. TCR sequencing covered roughly 230 trial participants: about 210 given two doses of AZD1222 and about 26 given two doses of MenACWY control vaccine. Enrollment into the trials was organized by age into subgroups of 18-55, 56-69 and 70-plus years, and those subgroups contained approximately 160, 26 and 62 TCR-sequenced participants, respectively.

Taken with the paper, the label for time point translates to: baseline before first vaccination. Vaccinee samples came from UK trials COV001 and COV002, including a single-blind randomized controlled phase 2/3 trial of AZD1222 (ChAdOx1 nCoV-19) in healthy adults. For TCRbeta chain sequencing, PBMC samples were collected from trial participants at day 0 and at day 28 after the second dose. The CDR3 regions of human TCRbeta chains were analyzed by immunosequencing. The study's own analysis went as follows. TCRs in the repertoires were matched against a reference library of SARS-CoV-2-specific TCRs that had been generated with the MIRA antigen-specificity platform. Breadth meant the fraction of unique TCRs that were SARS-CoV-2-associated, whereas depth meant the fraction of total T cells that were SARS-CoV-2-associated. Using the MIRA data, every spike-specific TCR was mapped to the spike region that the TCR reacted to and assigned to either a CD4 or a CD8 class. Log10-transformed breadth and depth values were compared by one-way ANOVA with Sidak's multiple comparisons tests. TCRdb carries this immuneACCESS record with in-frame sequences only. Its versions omit some clonotypes, under half of them owing to an unresolved V gene in the studies checked, with the rest unexplained. That table is the source of V, J and clone size, and D and trimming were worked out from the DNA. The sample table shows under 70,000 clones, and approximately 80% are seen once. The ten largest account for more than 12% of the sample.

Results the study describes overall, beyond this receptor: CD4 TCRs associated with the vaccine covered the entire spike protein, and the dominant responses were in regions 160-218 and 743-854. In the small 56-69-year group, the increase in depth fell short of significance, most likely because of low power. After two AZD1222 doses, spike-specific TCR breadth and depth were significantly higher than at day 0 and than in MenACWY recipients. No day 14 peak-response samples were available, so repertoires were characterized only after the peak T cell response. Participants were mostly white British and included more females than males, and it was suggested by the authors that clonal diversity may have been underestimated. Epitopes outside the regions mutated in the B.1.351 and B.1.1.7 variants were reportedly recognized by nearly half of the unique spike-specific TCRs. Only six or seven AZD1222 recipients were SARS-CoV-2 seropositive at baseline, limiting conclusions about previously exposed vaccinees.

According to the germline V gene, CDR1 reads MGHRA and CDR2 reads YSYEKL. The CDR3 covers 12 residues, taking in both the cysteine and the phenylalanine. Just CDR3 DNA is preserved here, 36 bases in frame from base 1. V and J lose 0 bases and 6 bases, and a span of 6 bases separates them. The specimen comprised peripheral blood, sampled on day 0 of AZD1222 vaccination. The clonotype originates from an adult in good health. The sequence is built from TRBV4-1 and TRBJ2-7; no D gene is confidently identified. CDR3 reads: CASSQDGLEQYF. The sequenced DNA: TGCGCCAGCAGCCAAGACGGGCTCGAGCAGTACTTC.